A single sample is the source of the 7 T cell receptor beta chains below, sequenced in a study of regulatory T cells in long-lasting Graves disease (dated by TCRdb to the early 2020s). Sample time point, as interpreted from the label and publication: newly diagnosed GD, antithyroid drugs for less than 3 months. RNA was extracted from PBMCs in TRIzol for both TCR sequencing and RNA sequencing. The library came from multiplex PCR. The instrument given in TCRdb is Illumina HiSeq 4000. TCR beta libraries were built with iRepertoire HTBI primers and Arm-PCR amplification of CDR3 regions. Starting from the raw public reads, TCRdb applied fastp trimming at Q25, assembled clones with MiXCR and retained in-frame beta chains. Identical CDR3 proteins give one entry, which carries the most common genes and DNA. Across this sample there are 450,000 to 600,000 distinct CDR3 sequences, with roughly 15% seen only once. 9% to 15% of the sample belongs to the ten largest clones.

A further study also used this sample, focusing on T cells in Graves' hyperthyroidism and ophthalmopathy.

The sequenced sample was peripheral blood mononuclear cells (PBMCs), obtained at new diagnosis, from a patient treated with antithyroid drugs. Source of these receptors: a man aged 35-49 years with Graves disease. Donor details come from another sample of the same person, matched by shared clones.

J is TRBJ2-1 and V is TRBV5-1; a possible D gene is TRBD2 (6 bases). Germline lookup yields CDR1 SGHRS and CDR2 YFSETQ. The V end was cut by 4 bases, the J end by 0 bases, with 17 bases between. The CDR3 is made up of 17 amino acids. CDR3 in DNA: TGCGCCAGCAGCCCAAGGGGCGGGGCTAGCTCCTACAATGAGCAGTTCTTC. It encodes CASSPRGGASSYNEQFF.

This clonotype was picked up many times. The chain employs TRBV6-2 or TRBV6-3 and TRBJ2-1; TRBD2 matches at 10 bases. In germline, CDR1 is MNHEY, CDR2 SVGEGT. The V and J ends lost 5 bases and 6 bases, in that order; junction bases with no gene match: 7. CDR3 length: 15 amino acids. CDR3 sequence: CASSESAGGVNEQFF. CDR3 DNA: TGTGCCAGCAGTGAATCAGCGGGAGGGGTCAATGAGCAGTTCTTC.

This clonotype was seen at least ten times. This chain uses TRBV12-3 or TRBV12-4 with TRBJ1-1; 9 positions agree with TRBD1. Trimming cost V 6 bases and J 5 bases; bases outside gene matches: 7. The CDR3 totals 14 residues. CDR3 DNA sequence: TGTGCCAGCAGCCTAGGACAGGGGAGGACTGAAGCTTTCTTT. Translation: CASSLGQGRTEAFF.

The V call is TRBV6-1, the J call TRBJ1-3; no reliable D call. The CDR3 is made up of 14 amino acids. Trimming took 6 bases from V and 1 from J, leaving 10 bases between them. In germline, CDR1 is MNHNS, CDR2 SASEGT. The CDR3 region has the DNA TGTGCCAGCAGGTCCGGGGTATCTGGAAACACCATATATTTT. Translated, it gives CASRSGVSGNTIYF.

This clonotype has ten or more counts. The rearrangement joins TRBV29-1 to TRBJ1-1, with TRBD1 identical over 8 bases. The V and J ends lost 8 bases and 0 bases, in that order; junction bases with no gene match: 8. CDR1 SQVTM and CDR2 ANQGSEA come from the germline V gene. The CDR3 consists of 14 residues. In DNA form, the CDR3 reads TGCAGCCCCTGGGACAGGCGATTGAACACTGAAGCTTTCTTT. This translates into CSPWDRRLNTEAFF. The variable domain in full, with the rest retrieved from reference TRBV29-1 and TRBJ1-1, is SAVISQKPSRDICQRGTSLTIQCQVDSQVTMMFWYRQQPGQSLTLIATANQGSEATYESGFVIDKFPISRPNLTFSTLTVSNMSPEDSSIYLCSPWDRRLNTEAFFGQGTRLTVV.

J is TRBJ2-7 and V is TRBV20-1, with D possibly being TRBD2 (6 bases). The CDR3 consists of 14 residues. Trimming took 0 bases from V and 6 from J, leaving 15 bases between them. The germline gives CDR1 DFQATT, CDR2 SNEGSKA (reference sequence). This chain's CDR3 is CSARDPRDFLEQYF. The DNA of the CDR3 is TGCAGTGCTAGAGATCCCAGGGACTTTCTCGAGCAGTACTTC.

Details on this clonotype: A much larger clone is a single base away; this may be a read error. The CDR3 sequence is CASSFLNIGELFF. In DNA, the CDR3 is TGTGCCAGCAGTTTCCTGAACATCGGGGAGCTGTTTTTT. The gene calls are TRBV27 and TRBJ2-2, with D uncertain. Germline V gene lookup returns CDR1 MNHEY and CDR2 SMNVEV (reference sequence). The CDR3 loop spans 13 amino acids.